This passage covers 8 T cell receptor beta chains from one sample sequenced in a study of OX40 agonist ivuxolimab in advanced cancers. Method: immunoSEQ multiplex PCR; TCRdb's copy keeps in-frame clones and lacks some. The table has tens of thousands of clones, 94% seen once; the top ten hold 15% to 18%. The material was CD4+ or CD8+ T cells sorted from blood, obtained in a trial of the OX40 agonist ivuxolimab. All receptors derive from an adult with an advanced solid tumor such as melanoma, head and neck, liver or kidney cancer.

V is TRBV9 and J is TRBJ2-3; 9 bases fit TRBD1. Germline CDR1 and CDR2: SGDLS and YYNGEE. V was pared by 3 bases and J by 3 bases, with 8 bases of the junction left unmatched. The CDR3 spans 16 residues. The CDR3 region has the DNA TGTGCCAGCAGCGGGCCTAGACAGGGGGTAACAGATACGCAGTATTTT. The encoded protein is CASSGPRQGVTDTQYF.

V is TRBV6-5 and J is TRBJ1-1, with 7 bases fitting TRBD1. The CDR3 is made up of 14 amino acids. Germline V lookup: CDR1 MNHEY, CDR2 SVGAGI. The J segment lost 6 bases and the V segment lost 7 bases, leaving 11 bases of the junction unmatched. CDR3 DNA sequence: TGTGCCAGCACCGTTCAACAGGGGATATCTGAAGCTTTCTTT. This translates into CASTVQQGISEAFF.

The J gene is TRBJ2-7, the V gene TRBV19; D might be TRBD1 or TRBD2, each matching 6 bases. CDR1 is LNHDA and CDR2 is SQIVND in the germline V gene (reference sequence). The CDR3 is made up of 14 amino acids. Trimming shortened V by 3 bases and J by 1 base, and 10 bases separated the two germline ends. Written as DNA, the CDR3 is TGTGCCAGTAGTATGACGGGGGCATCCTACGAGCAGTACTTC. Its protein is CASSMTGASYEQYF.

The chain combines TRBV9 with TRBJ2-7; 10 bases are a match to TRBD1. Germline-derived CDR1 and CDR2 are SGDLS and YYNGEE. V was clipped by 3 bases and J by 0 bases; unmatched bases: 3. The CDR3 length is 15 residues. CDR3 sequence: CASSEGQGSSYEQYF. CDR3 bases: TGTGCCAGCAGCGAGGGACAGGGGAGCTCCTACGAGCAGTACTTC.

The chain couples TRBV10-2 to TRBJ2-7; possibly TRBD1 for D (5 bases). Looked up from germline, CDR1 is WSHSY and CDR2 is SAAADI. There are 14 residues in the CDR3. The V end was cut by 4 bases, the J end by 3 bases, with 13 bases between. The CDR3 DNA is TGCGCCAGCAGTGGACGCCTAGGGGACTACGAGCAGTACTTC. Its protein is CASSGRLGDYEQYF.

The V and J genes are TRBV9 and TRBJ2-1; possible D gene TRBD1, 6 bases. CDR3 length equals 15 residues. The V end lost 2 bases, the J end lost 0 bases, and 9 bases lay between the germline ends. CDR1 SGDLS and CDR2 YYNGEE come from the germline V gene. The CDR3 nucleotides are TGTGCCAGCAGCGTGGACAGTAGCTCCTACAATGAGCAGTTCTTC. This sequence encodes CASSVDSSSYNEQFF.

Concerning this clone: The sample has other DNA sequences that encode this CDR3 too. V usage is TRBV5-8 and J usage is TRBJ1-1, with 7 bases aligning to TRBD1. The CDR3 covers 14 residues. Germline assignment: CDR1 SGHTS and CDR2 YDEGEE. Trimming removed 0 bases from V and 4 bases from J; junction bases left unmatched: 3. The CDR3 reads CASSLGQGGTEAFF. The CDR3 DNA reads as TGTGCCAGCAGCTTGGGGCAGGGGGGCACTGAAGCTTTCTTT.

This clone showed up just once. The genes are TRBV11-2 and TRBJ2-7, with TRBD2 identical over 8 bases. The CDR3 is 18 amino acids. V dropped 1 base and J dropped 3; count of bases not matched to a gene: 14. Per the germline V gene, CDR1 is SGHAT and CDR2 is FQNNGV. The CDR3 loop is CASSLGYGRAVDDYEQYF. In DNA, the CDR3 is TGTGCCAGCAGCTTAGGTTACGGGAGGGCTGTAGACGACTACGAGCAGTACTTC. The variable domain in full, completed from reference TRBV11-2 and TRBJ2-7, reads EAGVAQSPRYKIIEKRQSVAFWCNPISGHATLYWYQQILGQGPKLLIQFQNNGVVDDSQLPKDRFSAERLKGVDSTLKIQPAKLEDSAVYLCASSLGYGRAVDDYEQYFGPGTRLTVT.